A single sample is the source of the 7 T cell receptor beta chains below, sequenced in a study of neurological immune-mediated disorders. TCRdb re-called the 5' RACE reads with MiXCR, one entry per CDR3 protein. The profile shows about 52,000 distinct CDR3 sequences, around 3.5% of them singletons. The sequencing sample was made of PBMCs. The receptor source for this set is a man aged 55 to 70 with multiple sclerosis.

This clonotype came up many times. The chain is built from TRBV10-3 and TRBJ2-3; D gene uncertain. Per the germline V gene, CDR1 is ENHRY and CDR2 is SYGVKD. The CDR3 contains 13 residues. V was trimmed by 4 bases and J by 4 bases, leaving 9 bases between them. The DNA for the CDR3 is TGTGCCATCAGTGTGAGTAGCCCAGATACGCAGTATTTT. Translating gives CAISVSSPDTQYF.

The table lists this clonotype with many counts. This CDR3 is CASSYRAGLVGEQFF. The CDR3 nucleotides read TGTGCCAGCAGTTACCGGGCGGGGCTGGTCGGAGAGCAGTTCTTC. This rearrangement joins TRBV12-3 or TRBV12-4 to TRBJ2-1, with a possible D match to TRBD2 (6 bases). V shed 4 bases and J shed 10 bases, with 20 bases lying between them. The CDR3 runs to 15 residues.

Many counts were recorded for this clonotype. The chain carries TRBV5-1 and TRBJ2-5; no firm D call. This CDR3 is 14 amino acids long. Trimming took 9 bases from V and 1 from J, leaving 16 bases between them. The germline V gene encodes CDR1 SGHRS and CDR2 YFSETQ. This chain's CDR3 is CAIGPCRFQETQYF. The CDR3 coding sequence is TGCGCCATCGGGCCTTGCCGTTTCCAAGAGACCCAGTACTTC.

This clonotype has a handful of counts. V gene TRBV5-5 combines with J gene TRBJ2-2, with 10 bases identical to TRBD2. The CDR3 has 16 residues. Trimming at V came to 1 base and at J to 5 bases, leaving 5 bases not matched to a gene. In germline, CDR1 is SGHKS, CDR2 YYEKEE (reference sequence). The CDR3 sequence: CASSLRASGGTGELFF. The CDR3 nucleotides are TGTGCCAGCAGCTTGAGGGCTAGCGGGGGTACCGGGGAGCTGTTTTTT.

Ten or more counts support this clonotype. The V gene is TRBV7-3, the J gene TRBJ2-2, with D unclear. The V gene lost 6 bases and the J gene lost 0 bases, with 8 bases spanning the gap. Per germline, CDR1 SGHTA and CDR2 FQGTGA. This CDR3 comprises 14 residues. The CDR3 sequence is CASRQDPNTGELFF. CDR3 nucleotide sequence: TGTGCCAGCAGACAAGATCCGAACACCGGGGAGCTGTTTTTT. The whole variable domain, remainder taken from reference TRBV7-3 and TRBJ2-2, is GAGVSQTPSNKVTEKGKYVELRCDPISGHTALYWYRQSLGQGPEFLIYFQGTGAADDSGLPNDRFFAVRPEGSVSTLKIQRTERGDSAVYLCASRQDPNTGELFFGEGSRLTVL.

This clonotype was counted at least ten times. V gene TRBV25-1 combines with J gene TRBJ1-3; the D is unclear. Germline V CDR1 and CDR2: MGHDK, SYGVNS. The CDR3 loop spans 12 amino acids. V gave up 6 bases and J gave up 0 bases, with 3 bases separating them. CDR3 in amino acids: CASRTSGNTIYF. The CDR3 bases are TGTGCCAGCAGGACCTCTGGAAACACCATATATTTT.

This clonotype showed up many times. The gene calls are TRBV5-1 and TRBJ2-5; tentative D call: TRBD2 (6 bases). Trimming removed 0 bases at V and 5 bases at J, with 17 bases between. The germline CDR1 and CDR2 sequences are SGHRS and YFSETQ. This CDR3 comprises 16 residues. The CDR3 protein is CASSLVGFGGAETQYF. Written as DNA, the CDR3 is TGCGCCAGCAGCTTGGTTGGGTTCGGGGGTGCGGAGACCCAGTACTTC.